Shown below are 2 T cell receptor beta chains from a single sample sequenced in a study of OX40 agonist ivuxolimab in advanced cancers. Sequenced by immunoSEQ multiplex PCR; TCRdb stores in-frame clones only, minus some. The sample gives about 77,000 clones, approximately 85% of which show up once; under 0.75% is in the top ten. Material: CD4+ or CD8+ T cells sorted from blood, obtained in a trial of the OX40 agonist ivuxolimab. The receptors derive from an adult with an advanced solid tumor such as melanoma, head and neck, liver or kidney cancer.

The chain couples TRBV5-1 to TRBJ2-7; no reliable D call. Germline assignment: CDR1 SGHRS and CDR2 YFSETQ. Trimming left V 4 bases short and J 3 bases short, with 5 bases between. CDR3 length: 11 amino acids. CDR3 protein: CASSLGYEQYF. The CDR3 coding sequence is TGCGCCAGCAGCCTGGGCTACGAGCAGTACTTC.

This sequence joins TRBV2 and TRBJ2-7; tentative D call: TRBD2 (5 bases). V lost 6 bases, J lost 2 bases, and 11 bases lay in between. This CDR3 is built from 13 residues. Germline lookup yields CDR1 SNHLY and CDR2 FYNNEI. This chain's CDR3 is CASRRETTYEQYF. As DNA, the CDR3 is TGTGCCAGCAGGAGGGAGACCACCTACGAGCAGTACTTC.